This T cell receptor beta chain was obtained from a study of Graves' ophthalmopathy and Graves' hyperthyroidism. Study in general: Before any treatment was given, at initial diagnosis, peripheral blood was collected.

Regarding the study as a whole: Ophthalmopathy versus stable hyperthyroidism: 13-signature model gave around 86% sensitivity, approximately 80% specificity.

This clonotype occurred many times. Its antigen is not known. Mismatch with germline at one junction end may stem from a read error. Hyperthyroidism showing no ophthalmopathy within 18 months of follow-up was stable. Other autoimmune diseases, uncontrolled infections, pregnancy or lactation led to the exclusion of patients. Germline assignment: CDR1 MNHEY and CDR2 SVGAGI. This CDR3 is built from 14 residues. RNA transcripts provided the template for amplifying TCR beta CDR3 regions. HTBI primers were employed in first-round RT-PCR, then a second-round multiplex PCR followed. TCRdb redid the calling of the multiplex PCR reads with MiXCR, one entry per CDR3 protein. Of 350,000 to 400,000 distinct CDR3 sequences listed, 15% to 17% are singletons.

The sequence was obtained from a woman between 18 and 29 years old with stable Graves' hyperthyroidism. This chain joins TRBV6-5 and TRBJ2-7; 9 nucleotides line up with TRBD2. The material sequenced was peripheral blood. CDR3 sequence: CASNYRRGGFEQYF. CDR3 nucleotide sequence: TGTGCCAGCAATTACCGGCGGGGGGGCTTCGAGCAGTACTTC.